This entry lists 27 T cell receptor beta chains sequenced from one sample in a study of beta chain features in type 1 diabetes. Sequencing targeted expressed TCRB transcripts, as all isolated RNA had been reverse transcribed. The assay was immunoSEQ multiplex PCR, and TCRdb's table has in-frame clones only and misses some. The sample records more than 350,000 clones, around 10% being singletons. Source material: naive CD4+ T cells from blood. These receptors all stem from a woman in her late teens or twenties in good health.

This sequence joins TRBV9 and TRBJ2-5; TRBD2 matches 10 bases. The CDR3 consists of 15 residues. Trimming took 4 bases from V and 1 from J; bases not matched to a gene: 4. Looked up from germline, CDR1 is SGDLS and CDR2 is YYNGEE. DNA of the CDR3: TGTGCCAGCAGCACCAGCGGGAGGGCCCAAGAGACCCAGTACTTC. It translates to CASSTSGRAQETQYF.

This clone turned up a few times. The chain links TRBV29-1 to TRBJ1-3; D might be TRBD1 (6 bases). Germline V gene lookup returns CDR1 SQVTM and CDR2 ANQGSEA. V was shortened by 6 bases and J by 3 bases, with 9 bases between the two germline ends. The CDR3 has 12 residues. This CDR3 is CSVGGFGNTIYF. The CDR3 nucleotides read TGCAGCGTGGGGGGCTTTGGAAACACCATATATTTT.

This chain's CDR3 is CASSKQGEAFF. CDR3 bases: TGTGCCAGCAGCAAACAGGGGGAAGCTTTCTTT. The J gene is TRBJ1-1, the V gene TRBV7-9; 7 bases fit TRBD1. The CDR3 has 11 amino acids. In germline, CDR1 is SEHNR, CDR2 FQNEAQ (reference sequence). V was pared by 5 bases and J by 8 bases, with 2 bases of the junction left unmatched.

This clone has a handful of counts. DNA of the CDR3: TGCAGCGTTGTCAGGGCAGGCACCTATGGCTACACCTTC. Protein sequence: CSVVRAGTYGYTF. This rearrangement joins TRBV29-1 to TRBJ1-2, with D possibly matching TRBD1 (5 bases). Germline V CDR1 and CDR2: SQVTM, ANQGSEA. This CDR3 is built from 13 residues. Trimming stripped 4 bases from V and 4 bases from J, with 13 bases between.

This clone showed up just a few times. CDR3 amino acids: CAWTQLGQSYGYTF. The CDR3 coding sequence is TGTGCCTGGACCCAATTGGGACAGAGTTATGGCTACACCTTC. The chain combines TRBV30 with TRBJ1-2; 7 bases map to TRBD1. CDR3 size: 14 residues. V dropped 4 bases and J dropped 5; count of bases not matched to a gene: 10. Per the germline V gene, CDR1 is GTSNPN and CDR2 is SVGIG (reference sequence).

This rearrangement joins TRBV7-9 to TRBJ2-7, with 8 bases identical to TRBD1. This CDR3 is built from 16 residues. The germline V gene has CDR1 SEHNR and CDR2 FQNEAQ (reference sequence). After removal of 3 bases from V and 3 bases from J, the junction contained 10 bases not matched to a gene. DNA for the CDR3: TGTGCCAGCAGCTTCGTAGTGACAGGGGCCAACTACGAGCAGTACTTC. The encoded protein is CASSFVVTGANYEQYF.

The chain couples TRBV5-1 to TRBJ1-6; D is undetermined. The CDR3 sequence is 15 residues long. Trimming removed 1 base at V and 8 bases at J, with 13 bases between. Germline lookup yields CDR1 SGHRS and CDR2 YFSETQ. The chain's CDR3 is CASSLTSNGYSPLHF. Here the CDR3 DNA reads TGCGCCAGCAGCTTGACGAGTAATGGGTATTCACCCCTCCACTTT.

This clone was counted a few times. This rearrangement joins TRBV7-2 to TRBJ2-3, with 10 bases fitting TRBD2. V lost 5 bases to trimming and J lost 8 bases; unmatched junction nucleotides: 4. The germline V gene has CDR1 SGHTA and CDR2 FQGNSA. The CDR3 is 13 residues long. CDR3 amino acids: CASSALAGVTQYF. The CDR3 DNA sequence: TGTGCCAGCAGCGCCCTAGCGGGGGTTACGCAGTATTTT.

The genes are TRBV11-3 and TRBJ2-5; unclear D gene. The CDR3 sequence is 14 residues long. Trimming stripped 5 bases from V and 1 base from J, with 11 bases between. The germline gives CDR1 SGHNT, CDR2 YENEEA. This CDR3 reads CASSPLDAQETQYF. The CDR3 DNA reads TGTGCCAGCAGCCCATTGGACGCCCAAGAGACCCAGTACTTC. The full variable domain, in which reference TRBV11-3 and TRBJ2-5 provide the parts outside the CDR3, is EAGVVQSPRYKIIEKKQPVAFWCNPISGHNTLYWYLQNLGQGPELLIRYENEEAVDDSQLPKDRFSAERLKGVDSTLKIQPAELGDSAVYLCASSPLDAQETQYFGPGTRLLVL.

This chain's CDR3 is CASSLETGWRDIQYF. As DNA, the CDR3 is TGCGCCAGCAGCTTGGAAACAGGGTGGAGAGACATTCAGTACTTC. This rearrangement joins TRBV5-1 to TRBJ2-4, with D maybe TRBD1 (6 bases). Trimming stripped 0 bases from V and 8 bases from J, with 15 bases between. The germline CDR1 and CDR2 sequences are SGHRS and YFSETQ. The CDR3 is 15 amino acids. Full variable domain (rest looked up from reference TRBV5-1 and TRBJ2-4): KAGVTQTPRYLIKTRGQQVTLSCSPISGHRSVSWYQQTPGQGLQFLFEYFSETQRNKGNFPGRFSGRQFSNSRSEMNVSTLELGDSALYLCASSLETGWRDIQYFGAGTRLSVL.

This clone was found a few times. V and J are TRBV29-1 and TRBJ1-5; D ambiguous. Deletions cut 2 bases from V and 0 bases from J, with 5 bases between. The CDR3 spans 13 residues. Looked up from germline, CDR1 is SQVTM and CDR2 is ANQGSEA. CDR3 residues: CSVELGSNQPQHF. As DNA, the CDR3 is TGCAGCGTTGAATTAGGTAGCAATCAGCCCCAGCATTTT.

The genes are TRBV9 and TRBJ1-2, with a possible D match to TRBD1 (6 bases). CDR1 and CDR2 (germline): SGDLS, YYNGEE. Trimming removed 1 base from V and 2 bases from J, with 12 bases in between. The CDR3 spans 15 residues. Written as DNA, the CDR3 is TGTGCCAGCAGCGTATCTCGAGGACAGAACTATGGCTACACCTTC. Translation: CASSVSRGQNYGYTF.

This clone has a handful of counts. The rearrangement joins TRBV5-1 to TRBJ2-2, with TRBD2 as a possible D gene (5 bases). V dropped 4 bases and J dropped 0 bases, with 13 bases sitting between them. The germline V gene has CDR1 SGHRS and CDR2 YFSETQ. This CDR3 comprises 16 residues. The CDR3 region has the DNA TGCGCCAGCAGCCCTGGAGGCCTCGCGAACACCGGGGAGCTGTTTTTT. Protein sequence: CASSPGGLANTGELFF.

The CDR3 coding sequence is TGTGCCAGCAGCTTGTGGCAGGGAGGCGAGCAGTACTTC. This encodes CASSLWQGGEQYF. The chain recombines TRBV5-4 with TRBJ2-7; the D gene is possibly TRBD2 (6 bases). V gave up 1 base and J gave up 6 bases, with 11 bases separating them. This CDR3 has 13 residues. CDR1 is SGHNT and CDR2 is YYREEE in the germline V gene (reference sequence).

This clone was found a few times. The gene calls are TRBV4-3 and TRBJ1-1, with D unresolved. V lost 0 bases to trimming and J lost 0 bases, with 8 bases between them. CDR1 is LGHNA, CDR2 YSLEER, per germline. CDR3 length: 15 residues. The CDR3 nucleotides are TGCGCCAGCAGCCAAGATCGAGGGATGAACACTGAAGCTTTCTTT. Residues: CASSQDRGMNTEAFF.

The chain carries TRBV7-2 and TRBJ2-1; TRBD1 agrees at 10 bases. The germline gives CDR1 SGHTA, CDR2 FQGNSA. This CDR3 has 16 amino acids. V lost 2 bases and J lost 1; bases outside the gene matches: 2. CDR3 DNA: TGTGCCAGCAGCTTACTGGGACAGGGGTCCTACAATGAGCAGTTCTTC. It codes for CASSLLGQGSYNEQFF.

This clone has more than one count but fewer than ten. The chain recombines TRBV27 with TRBJ2-5; TRBD1 might be the D (6 bases). V dropped 3 bases and J dropped 7 bases, with 24 bases sitting between them. Germline CDR1 is MNHEY and CDR2 is SMNVEV (reference sequence). This CDR3 region has 17 residues. CDR3 bases: TGTGCCAGCAGTTTTATAAGAATTGGTTTGGGGGCGGGGACCCAGTACTTC. It specifies CASSFIRIGLGAGTQYF.

The chain carries TRBV29-1 and TRBJ2-1, with unresolved D. The CDR3 has 20 amino acids. With 4 bases removed from V and 3 bases from J, the gap between germline ends came to 31 bases. Germline V lookup: CDR1 SQVTM, CDR2 ANQGSEA. For the CDR3, the DNA is TGCAGCGTTGCTGGGGTTAGGACCGGTAACCGCACCTTACTCTACAATGAGCAGTTCTTC. Translated, it gives CSVAGVRTGNRTLLYNEQFF.

V and J are TRBV7-2 and TRBJ2-1; 8 bases align to TRBD2. The CDR3 runs 15 residues. With 3 bases clipped from V and 7 bases from J, the junction kept 8 bases outside the gene matches. Germline V lookup: CDR1 SGHTA, CDR2 FQGNSA. In nucleotides, the CDR3 is TGTGCCAGCAGCTTGGAGTTTAGCGGGGTTAATGAGCAGTTCTTC. Residues: CASSLEFSGVNEQFF.

This clone was observed a few times. The chain couples TRBV7-2 to TRBJ2-1; 9 bases are a match to TRBD2. The CDR3 totals 16 residues. CDR1 is SGHTA, CDR2 FQGNSA, per germline. Trimming at V came to 5 bases and at J to 3 bases, leaving 8 bases not matched to a gene. CDR3 in amino acids: CASSEIAGVVYNEQFF. CDR3 DNA: TGTGCCAGCAGCGAAATAGCGGGAGTGGTCTACAATGAGCAGTTCTTC.

The sample holds a few counts of this clone. This chain uses TRBV29-1 with TRBJ2-5, with 11 bases aligning to TRBD2. The CDR3 is made up of 15 amino acids. The germline CDR1 and CDR2 sequences are SQVTM and ANQGSEA. The junction had 6 bases not matched to a gene; V was cut back by 1 base and J by 5 bases. The CDR3 spells CSVEGVAGGRETQYF. CDR3 DNA: TGCAGCGTTGAAGGGGTAGCGGGAGGGCGGGAGACCCAGTACTTC.

The DNA of the CDR3 is TGTGCCAGCAGCCCGTCCGGGAGCTCCTACAATGAGCAGTTCTTC. Residues: CASSPSGSSYNEQFF. The rearrangement uses TRBV7-3 and TRBJ2-1; D possibly corresponds to TRBD2 (6 bases). In germline, CDR1 is SGHTA, CDR2 FQGTGA. This CDR3 is 15 amino acids long. With 5 bases removed from V and 0 bases from J, the gap between germline ends came to 11 bases.

This chain links TRBV7-8 with TRBJ2-7, with TRBD2 identical over 8 bases. The trim removed 2 bases at V and 5 bases at J, leaving 2 bases unmatched. This CDR3 is 13 amino acids long. CDR1 SGHVS and CDR2 FQNEAQ come from the germline V gene. CDR3: CASSLSGSHEQYF. Here the CDR3 DNA reads TGTGCCAGCAGCTTAAGCGGGAGCCACGAGCAGTACTTC.

This clone has only a few counts. This chain joins TRBV9 and TRBJ2-3; a possible D gene is TRBD1 (6 bases). Germline CDR1 SGDLS, CDR2 YYNGEE. The CDR3 contains 15 residues. Trimming stripped 6 bases from V and 2 bases from J, with 16 bases between. The CDR3 region is CASIDRTRLTDTQYF. The CDR3, as DNA: TGTGCCAGCATCGACAGGACACGACTCACAGATACGCAGTATTTT.

In its sample, this clone was seen a few times. V is TRBV29-1 and J is TRBJ1-2, with D perhaps matching TRBD1 (5 bases). This CDR3 has 13 residues. Germline CDR1 reads SQVTM; CDR2 reads ANQGSEA. V was trimmed by 4 bases and J by 4 bases, leaving 13 bases between them. The CDR3 coding sequence is TGCAGCGTTGGAGGGACCGAGGGCTATGGCTACACCTTC. This sequence encodes CSVGGTEGYGYTF.

This chain joins TRBV10-3 and TRBJ1-1, with TRBD1 matching over 7 bases. Trimming cost V 4 bases and J 4 bases; bases outside gene matches: 6. The CDR3 totals 14 residues. Germline CDR1 ENHRY, CDR2 SYGVKD. The CDR3 bases are TGTGCCATCAGTGTGAGACAGGGAGGCACTGAAGCTTTCTTT. Amino acids: CAISVRQGGTEAFF.

This clone occurred a few times. The chain uses TRBV5-4 and TRBJ2-3; no reliable D call. Trimming took 2 bases from V and 4 from J, leaving 14 bases between them. This CDR3 region has 15 residues. Germline CDR1 and CDR2: SGHNT and YYREEE (reference sequence). The DNA for the CDR3 is TGTGCCAGCAGCTTAAGGGCAGGCGAGGCAGATACGCAGTATTTT. Translation gives CASSLRAGEADTQYF.